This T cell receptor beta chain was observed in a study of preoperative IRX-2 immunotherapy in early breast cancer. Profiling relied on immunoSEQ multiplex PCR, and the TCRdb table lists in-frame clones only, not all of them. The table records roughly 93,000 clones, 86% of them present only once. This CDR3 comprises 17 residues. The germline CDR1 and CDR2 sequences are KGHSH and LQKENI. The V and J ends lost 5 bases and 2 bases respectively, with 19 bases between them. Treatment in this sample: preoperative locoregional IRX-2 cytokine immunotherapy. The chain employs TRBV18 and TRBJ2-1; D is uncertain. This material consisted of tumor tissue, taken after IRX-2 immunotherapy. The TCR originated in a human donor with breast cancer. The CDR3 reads CASSSRQTQGPYNEQFF. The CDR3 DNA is TGTGCCAGCTCATCACGGCAGACGCAAGGCCCCTACAATGAGCAGTTCTTC. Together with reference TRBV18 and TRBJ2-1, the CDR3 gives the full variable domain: NAGVMQNPRHLVRRRGQEARLRCSPMKGHSHVYWYRQLPEEGLKFMVYLQKENIIDESGMPKERFSAEFPKEGPSILRIQQVVRGDSAAYFCASSSRQTQGPYNEQFFGPGTRLTVL.